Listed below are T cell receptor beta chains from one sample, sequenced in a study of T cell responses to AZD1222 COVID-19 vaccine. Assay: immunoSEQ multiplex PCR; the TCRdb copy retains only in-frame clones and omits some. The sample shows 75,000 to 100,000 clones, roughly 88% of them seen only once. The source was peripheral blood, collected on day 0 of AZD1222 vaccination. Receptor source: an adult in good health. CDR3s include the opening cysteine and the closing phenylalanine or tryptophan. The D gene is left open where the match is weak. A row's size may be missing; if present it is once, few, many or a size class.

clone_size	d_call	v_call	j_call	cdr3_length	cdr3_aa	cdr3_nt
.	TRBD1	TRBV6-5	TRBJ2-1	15	CASSYGAGGRDEQFF	TGTGCCAGCAGTTACGGGGCAGGGGGAAGGGATGAGCAGTTCTTC
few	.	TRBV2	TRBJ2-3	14	CATARDRSTDTQYF	TGTGCCACCGCGCGGGACAGAAGCACAGATACGCAGTATTTT
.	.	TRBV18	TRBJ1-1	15	CASSPLTDLNTEAFF	TGTGCCAGCTCACCACTGACCGACCTGAACACTGAAGCTTTCTTT
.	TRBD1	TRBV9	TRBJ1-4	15	CASSGWDRVGEKLFF	TGTGCCAGCAGCGGATGGGACAGGGTTGGGGAAAAACTGTTTTTT
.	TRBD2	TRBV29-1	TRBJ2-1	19	CSVEGPGLAGVSSYNEQFF	TGCAGCGTTGAAGGCCCGGGACTAGCGGGAGTGAGCTCCTACAATGAGCAGTTCTTC
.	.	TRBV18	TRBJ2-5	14	CASSPRTGQETQYF	TGTGCCAGCTCACCACGTACAGGACAAGAGACCCAGTACTTC
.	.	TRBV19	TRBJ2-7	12	CASSTSGYEQYF	TGTGCCAGTAGTACATCGGGCTACGAGCAGTACTTC
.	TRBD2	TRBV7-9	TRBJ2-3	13	CAVASGSGDTQYF	TGTGCGGTCGCTAGCGGGAGTGGGGATACGCAGTATTTT
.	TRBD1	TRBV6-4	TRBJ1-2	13	CASRQTGGNGYTF	TGTGCCAGCAGACAGACAGGGGGCAATGGCTACACCTTC
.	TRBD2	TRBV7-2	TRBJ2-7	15	CASSSGLASSYEQYF	TGTGCCAGCAGTTCCGGACTAGCGTCCTCCTACGAGCAGTACTTC
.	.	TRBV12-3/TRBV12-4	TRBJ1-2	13	CASSPGLNYGYTF	TGTGCCAGCAGCCCGGGCCTTAACTATGGCTACACCTTC
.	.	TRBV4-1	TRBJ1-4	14	CASSQDWDNEKLFF	TGCGCCAGCAGCCAAGATTGGGATAATGAAAAACTGTTTTTT
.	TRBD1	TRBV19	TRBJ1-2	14	CASSRGTAGPGYTF	TGTGCCAGTAGTAGGGGGACAGCAGGTCCGGGCTACACCTTC
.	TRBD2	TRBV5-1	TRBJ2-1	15	CASSGTSGRVNEQFF	TGCGCCAGCAGCGGCACTAGCGGGAGGGTCAATGAGCAGTTCTTC
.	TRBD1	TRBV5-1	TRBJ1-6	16	CASSLFGTGANSPLHF	TGCGCCAGCAGCTTGTTCGGGACAGGGGCCAATTCACCCCTCCACTTT
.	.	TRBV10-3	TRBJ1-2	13	CAISESEAYGYTF	TGTGCCATCAGTGAGTCTGAAGCCTATGGCTACACCTTC
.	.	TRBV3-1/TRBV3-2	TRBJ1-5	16	CASSQDGSRGNQPQHF	TGTGCCAGCAGCCAAGATGGTTCGAGGGGCAATCAGCCCCAGCATTTT
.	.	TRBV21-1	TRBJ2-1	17	CASSKDGQELGLGEQFF	TGTGCCAGCAGCAAAGACGGCCAGGAGCTTGGGCTGGGTGAGCAGTTCTTC
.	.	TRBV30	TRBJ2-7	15	CAWSVLGAKTYEQYF	TGTGCCTGGAGTGTACTCGGGGCTAAGACCTACGAGCAGTACTTC
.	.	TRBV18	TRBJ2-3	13	CASSTSSTDTQYF	TGTGCCAGCTCAACTTCTAGCACAGATACGCAGTATTTT
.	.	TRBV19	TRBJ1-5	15	CASSPGTVSNQPQHF	TGTGCCAGTAGTCCAGGGACGGTTAGCAATCAGCCCCAGCATTTT
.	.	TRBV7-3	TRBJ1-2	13	CASSPRPSAGYTF	TGTGCCAGCAGCCCTCGGCCTTCCGCCGGCTACACCTTC
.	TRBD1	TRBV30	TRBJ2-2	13	CARDSQNTGELFF	TGTGCCCGGGACAGCCAGAACACCGGGGAGCTGTTTTTT
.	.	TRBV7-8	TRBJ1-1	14	CASSLASLNTEAFF	TGTGCCAGCAGCTTAGCGTCTCTGAACACTGAAGCTTTCTTT